The 17 T cell receptor beta chains below were found in one sample sequenced in a study of blood T cells in healthy people across ages. With a J-beta primer mix and a sample-barcoded 5' primer, a second PCR ran about 6 to 11 cycles. TCRdb re-analysed the 5' RACE reads in MiXCR, keeping a single row per CDR3 protein. Here the sample spans around 1,900,000 distinct CDR3 sequences, about two fifths being singletons. The material sequenced was blood. The receptors shown here come from a human donor in good health.

This chain links TRBV24-1 with TRBJ2-4; TRBD2 aligns across 7 bases. This CDR3 contains 15 residues. The V and J ends lost 1 base and 13 bases, in that order; junction bases with no gene match: 12. The germline V gene encodes CDR1 KGHDR and CDR2 SFDVKD. CDR3 in amino acids: CATSDLRTSDNEQYF. CDR3 DNA sequence: TGTGCCACCAGTGATTTAAGGACTAGTGACAATGAGCAGTACTTC.

This clonotype has only a few counts. The chain employs TRBV27 and TRBJ1-2; no reliable D call. In germline, CDR1 is MNHEY, CDR2 SMNVEV (reference sequence). The CDR3 length is 14 residues. V lost 6 bases and J 4 bases, leaving 15 bases between the germline ends. The CDR3 loop is CASSSSRESYGYTF. CDR3 DNA: TGTGCCAGCAGCTCCTCCCGGGAGTCCTATGGCTACACCTTC.

The genes are TRBV5-6 and TRBJ2-1; 9 bases line up with TRBD2. The CDR3 totals 16 residues. V lost 2 bases and J lost 8; bases outside the gene matches: 11. The germline V gene encodes CDR1 SGHDT and CDR2 YYEEEE. CDR3 sequence reads: CASSFPSGGNLDEQFF. The CDR3 DNA is TGTGCCAGCAGCTTTCCCAGCGGGGGGAATTTAGATGAGCAGTTCTTC.

CDR3 amino acids: CASSSLKGGGEKLFF. In DNA, the CDR3 is TGTGCCAGCAGCTCTCTGAAGGGGGGAGGTGAAAAACTGTTTTTT. The V and J genes are TRBV7-6 and TRBJ1-4; maybe TRBD1 (6 bases). CDR3 size: 15 residues. With 4 bases removed from V and 7 bases from J, the gap between germline ends came to 16 bases. The V gene's germline CDR1 is SGHVS and CDR2 FNYEAQ.

This clonotype was recorded at least ten times. The chain joins TRBV12-3 or TRBV12-4 to TRBJ2-1; D remains ambiguous. The CDR3 loop spans 12 amino acids. The V and J ends lost 6 bases and 6 bases respectively, with 9 bases between them. CDR3 sequence: CASSLTANEQFF. CDR3 nucleotides: TGTGCCAGCAGCTTAACTGCCAATGAGCAGTTCTTC.

The V and J genes are TRBV3-1 and TRBJ2-1; 7 bases fit TRBD1. The CDR3 has 20 residues. Trimming removed 4 bases from V and 2 bases from J; junction bases left unmatched: 20. Looked up from germline, CDR1 is LGHDT and CDR2 is YNNKEL (reference sequence). The CDR3 spells CASSLQQTGLVSGTYNEQFF. The CDR3 DNA reads as TGTGCCAGCAGCCTGCAACAGACAGGGTTAGTGAGTGGCACCTACAATGAGCAGTTCTTC.

This clonotype came up a few times. This chain uses TRBV7-9 with TRBJ2-1, with TRBD2 as a possible D gene (5 bases). Between the trimmed V and J ends, which lost 3 bases and 8 bases, there was a span of 8 bases. Germline V gene lookup returns CDR1 SEHNR and CDR2 FQNEAQ (reference sequence). The CDR3 is made up of 12 amino acids. CDR3 DNA: TGTGCCAGCAGCTTCGAGAGGGATGAGCAGTTCTTC. It yields the protein CASSFERDEQFF.

Comment on this clonotype: A junction end diverges from the germline sequence, so it may reflect a read error. The V gene is TRBV20-1, the J gene TRBJ2-7; TRBD2 is a possible D gene (6 bases). The CDR3 is 12 residues long. Germline assignment: CDR1 DFQATT and CDR2 SNEGSKA (reference sequence). The CDR3 DNA follows: TGCAGTGCTAGACCGCCGGACTACGAGCGGTACTTC. Amino acids: CSARPPDYERYF.

This chain joins TRBV12-3 or TRBV12-4 and TRBJ2-3; the D is unclear. This CDR3 is built from 12 residues. V lost 6 bases and J lost 3, with 7 bases in between. This CDR3 reads CASRVVTDTQYF. The CDR3 bases are TGTGCCAGCAGGGTGGTTACAGATACGCAGTATTTT.

The chain employs TRBV7-2 and TRBJ2-1, with 9 bases aligning to TRBD1. The germline V gene encodes CDR1 SGHTA and CDR2 FQGNSA. CDR3 length: 17 amino acids. With V trimmed by 4 bases and J by 0 bases, 7 bases remained unmatched. The CDR3 DNA reads TGTGCCAGCAGCTCGCGGACAGGGGTTCCCTCCTACAATGAGCAGTTCTTC. It translates to CASSSRTGVPSYNEQFF.

This clonotype has just a few counts. The chain is built from TRBV5-6 and TRBJ2-7; D is unclear. There are 14 residues in the CDR3. Germline values: CDR1 SGHDT, CDR2 YYEEEE. Trimming shortened V by 0 bases and J by 2 bases, and 9 bases separated the two germline ends. CDR3 DNA sequence: TGTGCCAGCAGCTTGGGGCGGTACGCCTACGAGCAGTACTTC. This sequence encodes CASSLGRYAYEQYF.

This clonotype was picked up a small number of times. The chain uses TRBV7-2 and TRBJ2-5; D possibly corresponds to TRBD2 (5 bases). Germline CDR1 SGHTA, CDR2 FQGNSA. There are 15 residues in the CDR3. The V gene lost 5 bases and the J gene lost 4 bases, with 17 bases spanning the gap. The CDR3 DNA sequence: TGTGCCAGCAGCCCCCAAATCGGAGGCGGAGAGACCCAGTACTTC. It codes for CASSPQIGGGETQYF.

V is TRBV12-5 and J is TRBJ2-7, with 9 bases lining up with TRBD1. The germline gives CDR1 LGHNT, CDR2 FRNRAP. CDR3 length equals 12 residues. Trimming cost V 4 bases and J 6 bases; bases outside gene matches: 1. DNA of the CDR3: TGTGCTAGTGGTTGGGACAGGGCCGAGCAGTACTTC. Its protein product is CASGWDRAEQYF.

The chain links TRBV7-2 to TRBJ2-5; 8 nucleotides line up with TRBD1. CDR1 is SGHTA and CDR2 is FQGNSA in the germline V gene. This CDR3 comprises 14 residues. The J segment lost 1 base and the V segment lost 4 bases, leaving 2 bases of the junction unmatched. The DNA of the CDR3 is TGTGCCAGCAGCTCGGGACAGGTCCAAGAGACCCAGTACTTC. As protein: CASSSGQVQETQYF. Filled out from reference TRBV7-2 and TRBJ2-5, the complete variable domain reads GAGVSQSPSNKVTEKGKDVELRCDPISGHTALYWYRQSLGQGLEFLIYFQGNSAPDKSGLPSDRFSAERTGGSVSTLTIQRTQQEDSAVYLCASSSGQVQETQYFGPGTRLLVL.

The rearrangement links TRBV5-6 to TRBJ2-7; 8 bases fit TRBD1. Germline V gives CDR1 SGHDT, CDR2 YYEEEE. The CDR3 is made up of 14 amino acids. Losses at the gene ends were 2 bases for V and 7 bases for J; bases not matched to a gene: 8. The CDR3 loop is CASSFGRGHREQYF. The CDR3, as DNA: TGTGCCAGCAGCTTTGGCAGGGGGCATCGGGAGCAGTACTTC.

V and J are TRBV7-9 and TRBJ2-5, with 8 bases aligning to TRBD1. Germline assignment: CDR1 SEHNR and CDR2 FQNEAQ (reference sequence). The V gene end was trimmed by 5 bases and the J gene end by 7 bases; junction bases not matched to a gene: 9. There are 14 residues in the CDR3. The CDR3 bases are TGTGCCAGCAGCCGGGGACAGGATGGAGGGACCCAGTACTTC. Its translation is CASSRGQDGGTQYF.

V is TRBV4-3 and J is TRBJ2-3, with D perhaps TRBD2 (7 bases). The germline V gene has CDR1 LGHNA and CDR2 YSLEER. The CDR3 consists of 16 residues. With 0 bases removed from V and 3 bases from J, the gap between germline ends came to 13 bases. The CDR3 DNA reads TGCGCCAGCAGCCAAGATGGGGGGGCGGGAACAGATACGCAGTATTTT. Amino acid sequence: CASSQDGGAGTDTQYF.